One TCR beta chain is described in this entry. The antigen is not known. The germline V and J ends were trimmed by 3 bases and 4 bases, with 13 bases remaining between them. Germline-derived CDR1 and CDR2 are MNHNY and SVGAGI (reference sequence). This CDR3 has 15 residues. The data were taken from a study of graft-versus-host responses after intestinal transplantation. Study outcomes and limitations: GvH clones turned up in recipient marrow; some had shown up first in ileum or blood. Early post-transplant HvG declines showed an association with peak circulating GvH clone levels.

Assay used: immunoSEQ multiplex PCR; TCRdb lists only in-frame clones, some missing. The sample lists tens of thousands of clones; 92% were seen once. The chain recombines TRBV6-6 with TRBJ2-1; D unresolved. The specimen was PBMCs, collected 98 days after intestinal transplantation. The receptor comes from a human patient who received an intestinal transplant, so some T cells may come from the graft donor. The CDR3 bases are TGTGCCAGCAGTTATCTGTGGCAGCATTACAATGAGCAGTTCTTC. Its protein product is CASSYLWQHYNEQFF.